Following are 30 T cell receptor beta chains from one sample sequenced in a study of blood T cell repertoires in COVID-19. Only in-frame clones appear in the TCRdb table, and some are missing; sequencing was by immunoSEQ multiplex PCR. The table lists around 140,000 clones, around 84% of them singletons. Sequenced: peripheral blood. These receptors all come from a human donor in a cohort sampled during active COVID-19.

About this clone: The junction shows a germline mismatch at one end, possibly a read error. The chain recombines TRBV11-2 with TRBJ1-1; no firm D call. Germline assignment: CDR1 SGHAT and CDR2 FQNNGV. This CDR3 comprises 12 residues. The CDR3 spells CASSVDQTGAFF. The DNA for the CDR3 is TGTGCCAGCAGCGTAGACCAAACGGGAGCTTTCTTT.

This chain uses TRBV11-2 with TRBJ2-1; 9 bases align to TRBD2. Germline trimming cut 3 bases from V and 5 bases from J; bases unmatched to any gene: 5. CDR1 and CDR2 from the germline V gene are SGHAT and FQNNGV. The CDR3 is 15 amino acids. The CDR3 is CASSFGTSKNNEQFF. CDR3 nucleotides: TGTGCCAGCAGCTTCGGGACTAGCAAGAACAATGAGCAGTTCTTC.

CDR3 protein: CASSSAGGPETQYF. The CDR3 nucleotides read TGTGCCAGCAGCTCCGCGGGTGGGCCTGAGACCCAGTACTTC. The rearrangement links TRBV7-3 to TRBJ2-5, with D perhaps matching TRBD2 (5 bases). The V and J ends lost 4 bases and 5 bases respectively, with 14 bases between them. Germline assignment: CDR1 SGHTA and CDR2 FQGTGA. CDR3 length: 14 amino acids.

CDR3 amino acids: CASSLVGHEQFF. The CDR3 DNA reads TGTGCCAGCAGCTTGGTTGGGCATGAGCAGTTCTTC. The chain links TRBV5-5 to TRBJ2-1; no firm D call. Trimming cost V 0 bases and J 8 bases, with 6 bases left between them. Germline lookup yields CDR1 SGHKS and CDR2 YYEKEE (reference sequence). CDR3 length: 12 amino acids.

The chain carries TRBV30 and TRBJ2-2; D is perhaps TRBD2 (5 bases). CDR3 length: 16 amino acids. V lost 1 base and J lost 3, with 15 bases in between. The germline gives CDR1 GTSNPN, CDR2 SVGIG (reference sequence). CDR3 nucleotide sequence: TGTGCCTGGAGTGGCCGTCCGGGGTTGGACACCGGGGAGCTGTTTTTT. It specifies CAWSGRPGLDTGELFF.

The CDR3 region is CASSHQGVNTEAFF. CDR3 DNA: TGTGCCAGCAGCCATCAGGGGGTGAACACTGAAGCTTTCTTT. The chain carries TRBV28 and TRBJ1-1; 7 bases are a match to TRBD1. Germline CDR1 and CDR2: MDHEN and SYDVKM. J gave up 0 bases and V 6 bases, and 4 bases lay outside the gene matches. The CDR3 sequence is 14 residues long.

The V call is TRBV20-1, the J call TRBJ1-6; TRBD1 matches 9 bases. Germline values: CDR1 DFQATT, CDR2 SNEGSKA (reference sequence). Trimming cost V 3 bases and J 10 bases; bases outside gene matches: 10. This CDR3 contains 15 residues. The CDR3: CSASGQGIRDSPLHF. The CDR3, as DNA: TGCAGTGCTAGTGGACAGGGGATCAGAGACTCACCCCTCCACTTT.

The chain employs TRBV5-1 and TRBJ1-5, with D unresolved. The CDR3 is made up of 13 amino acids. Per germline, CDR1 SGHRS and CDR2 YFSETQ. Trimming left V 0 bases short and J 8 bases short, with 9 bases between. Here the CDR3 reads CASSLAGNEPQHF. For the CDR3, the DNA is TGCGCCAGCAGCTTGGCCGGGAACGAGCCCCAGCATTTT.

The chain carries TRBV7-9 and TRBJ2-3; 12 positions agree with TRBD2. Trimming at V came to 2 bases and at J to 5 bases, leaving 8 bases not matched to a gene. The CDR3 has 17 residues. Germline CDR1 and CDR2: SEHNR and FQNEAQ (reference sequence). This chain's CDR3 is CASSLIRLAGVVDTQYF. Written as DNA, the CDR3 is TGTGCCAGCAGCTTAATAAGACTAGCGGGAGTAGTAGATACGCAGTATTTT. Filled out from reference TRBV7-9 and TRBJ2-3, the complete variable domain reads DTGVSQNPRHKITKRGQNVTFRCDPISEHNRLYWYRQTLGQGPEFLTYFQNEAQLEKSRLLSDRFSAERPKGSFSTLEIQRTEQGDSAMYLCASSLIRLAGVVDTQYFGPGTRLTVL.

The chain is built from TRBV7-9 and TRBJ2-1; 10 nucleotides line up with TRBD1. The CDR3 is made up of 12 amino acids. Germline CDR1 is SEHNR and CDR2 is FQNEAQ (reference sequence). V lost 9 bases and J lost 6; bases outside the gene matches: 2. The CDR3 sequence: CARGDRGNEQFF. DNA of the CDR3: TGTGCCAGGGGGGACAGGGGCAATGAGCAGTTCTTC.

The rearrangement joins TRBV6-6 to TRBJ1-3; TRBD1 matches at 11 bases. CDR3 length equals 15 residues. Trimming at V came to 4 bases and at J to 7 bases, leaving 6 bases not matched to a gene. Germline CDR1 is MNHNY and CDR2 is SVGAGI (reference sequence). The DNA of the CDR3 is TGTGCCAGCAGTTCTCCGGACAGGGGGCGGAACACCATATATTTT. The encoded protein is CASSSPDRGRNTIYF.

This clone appeared once. The chain is built from TRBV28 and TRBJ2-2, with a possible D match to TRBD1 (6 bases). Per the germline V gene, CDR1 is MDHEN and CDR2 is SYDVKM. V lost 9 bases to trimming and J lost 0 bases, with 14 bases between them. The CDR3 is made up of 15 amino acids. This chain's CDR3 is CASRDTSSNTGELFF. CDR3 nucleotide sequence: TGTGCCAGTAGGGACACATCGTCGAACACCGGGGAGCTGTTTTTT. The complete variable domain, with remaining parts taken from reference TRBV28 and TRBJ2-2, reads DVKVTQSSRYLVKRTGEKVFLECVQDMDHENMFWYRQDPGLGLRLIYFSYDVKMKEKGDIPEGYSVSREKKERFSLILESASTNQTSMYLCASRDTSSNTGELFFGEGSRLTVL.

In DNA form, the CDR3 reads TGTGCCAGCAGCTTGCAGGGGCGGGGAGGGGGCGAGCAGTACGTC. It translates to CASSLQGRGGGEQYV. The chain joins TRBV5-4 to TRBJ2-7, with a possible D match to TRBD2 (7 bases). CDR3 length: 15 residues. Trimming removed 1 base from V and 6 bases from J, with 17 bases in between. Looked up from germline, CDR1 is SGHNT and CDR2 is YYREEE (reference sequence).

The chain couples TRBV9 to TRBJ2-1; 8 nucleotides align to TRBD1. V dropped 2 bases and J dropped 2; count of bases not matched to a gene: 6. The V gene's germline CDR1 is SGDLS and CDR2 YYNGEE. This CDR3 has 16 residues. The CDR3 loop is CASSVATGAAYNEQFF. The CDR3 nucleotides are TGTGCCAGCAGCGTCGCGACAGGGGCCGCCTACAATGAGCAGTTCTTC.

The genes are TRBV7-6 and TRBJ1-5; D uncertain. CDR1 is SGHVS, CDR2 FNYEAQ, per germline. The V gene lost 0 bases and the J gene lost 2 bases, with 11 bases spanning the gap. CDR3 length: 16 residues. The CDR3 sequence: CASSLAQAGGNQPQHF. CDR3 coding DNA: TGTGCCAGCAGCTTAGCGCAGGCAGGTGGCAATCAGCCCCAGCATTTT.

The chain links TRBV3-1 (or the pseudogene TRBV3-2) to TRBJ2-1; tentatively, D is TRBD2 (5 bases). The CDR3 contains 16 residues. The V end was cut by 2 bases, the J end by 5 bases, with 16 bases between. CDR1 is LGHDT, CDR2 YNNKEL, per germline (reference sequence). CDR3 loop: CASSQRGNSGHNEQFF. The CDR3 bases are TGTGCCAGCAGCCAACGGGGTAACTCTGGTCACAATGAGCAGTTCTTC.

CDR3 DNA sequence: TGTGCCTGGGTTCCAGGGGATTTAACCGGGGAGCTGTTTTTT. Protein sequence: CAWVPGDLTGELFF. The chain joins TRBV30 to TRBJ2-2; D may be TRBD1 (6 bases). Germline V gives CDR1 GTSNPN, CDR2 SVGIG (reference sequence). With 5 bases removed from V and 5 bases from J, the gap between germline ends came to 15 bases. The CDR3 is 14 residues long.

The chain links TRBV19 to TRBJ1-3; D gene unclear. Germline CDR1 LNHDA, CDR2 SQIVND (reference sequence). This CDR3 contains 15 residues. Between the trimmed V and J ends, which lost 3 bases and 0 bases, there was a span of 9 bases. The CDR3 DNA is TGTGCCAGTAGTATTACGCTGAGCTCTGGAAACACCATATATTTT. Its protein is CASSITLSSGNTIYF.

The V call is TRBV6-5, the J call TRBJ2-2; a possible D gene is TRBD1 (6 bases). Trimming shortened V by 11 bases and J by 7 bases, and 20 bases separated the two germline ends. CDR1 and CDR2 from the germline V gene are MNHEY and SVGAGI. The CDR3 totals 14 residues. The CDR3 here is CAGTGTLGGGELFF. Written as DNA, the CDR3 is TGTGCCGGTACAGGGACCCTAGGTGGCGGGGAGCTGTTTTTT.

The CDR3 bases are TGTGCCAGCAGTGTGCAGGGCAGCTACAATGAGCAGTTCTTC. Its protein product is CASSVQGSYNEQFF. V usage is TRBV6-4 and J usage is TRBJ2-1, with D tentatively TRBD1 (5 bases). Germline loops: CDR1 MRHNA, CDR2 SNTAGT. Trimming stripped 4 bases from V and 3 bases from J, with 10 bases between. The CDR3 totals 14 residues.

The chain combines TRBV29-1 with TRBJ2-7; D could derive from TRBD1 or TRBD2 (6 bases each). V was pared by 7 bases and J by 2 bases, with 12 bases between. From germline, CDR1 is SQVTM and CDR2 ANQGSEA. The CDR3 sequence is 12 residues long. The CDR3 reads CSGGDTTYEQYF. CDR3 DNA sequence: TGCAGCGGGGGGGACACCACCTACGAGCAGTACTTC.

This rearrangement joins TRBV4-1 to TRBJ2-7; 12 bases match TRBD2. The V gene's germline CDR1 is MGHRA and CDR2 YSYEKL. This CDR3 region has 18 residues. With V trimmed by 2 bases and J by 4 bases, 12 bases remained unmatched. The CDR3: CASSQRTSGEPLGYEQYF. The CDR3 DNA reads as TGCGCCAGCAGCCAAAGGACTAGCGGGGAACCTCTGGGATACGAGCAGTACTTC.

The rearrangement uses TRBV6-6 and TRBJ1-6; 8 positions match TRBD1. Per the germline V gene, CDR1 is MNHNY and CDR2 is SVGAGI (reference sequence). V gave up 5 bases and J gave up 1 base; unmatched junction bases: 1. The CDR3 spans 15 residues. The CDR3 region is CASSGQGSYNSPLHF. The CDR3 coding sequence is TGTGCCAGCAGTGGACAGGGTTCCTATAATTCACCCCTCCACTTT.

The V gene is TRBV15, the J gene TRBJ2-2, with D possibly being TRBD2 (5 bases). V was pared by 1 base and J by 5 bases, with 11 bases between. CDR1 LNHNV and CDR2 YYDKDF come from the germline V gene (reference sequence). This CDR3 is built from 15 residues. CDR3 in DNA: TGTGCCACCAGCAGAGGAATCGGGGAAACCGGGGAGCTGTTTTTT. Amino acid sequence: CATSRGIGETGELFF. Drawing the rest from reference TRBV15 and TRBJ2-2, the complete variable domain is DAMVIQNPRYQVTQFGKPVTLSCSQTLNHNVMYWYQQKSSQAPKLLFHYYDKDFNNEADTPDNFQSRRPNTSFCFLDIRSPGLGDTAMYLCATSRGIGETGELFFGEGSRLTVL.

The chain recombines TRBV30 with TRBJ2-6, with D perhaps TRBD1 (5 bases). Germline CDR1 is GTSNPN and CDR2 is SVGIG (reference sequence). Between the trimmed V and J ends, which lost 3 bases and 1 base, there was a span of 13 bases. The CDR3 sequence is 16 residues long. The CDR3 DNA follows: TGTGCCTGGAGAGCTCAGGGAAGATCTGGGGCCAACGTCCTGACTTTC. Its translation is CAWRAQGRSGANVLTF.

The rearrangement uses TRBV7-3 and TRBJ1-1; D remains ambiguous. This CDR3 is 13 amino acids long. The V end lost 5 bases, the J end lost 4 bases, and 11 bases lay between the germline ends. Germline lookup yields CDR1 SGHTA and CDR2 FQGTGA. The CDR3 sequence is CASSDRGSTEAFF. CDR3 DNA: TGTGCCAGCAGCGATAGAGGGTCCACTGAAGCTTTCTTT. The whole variable domain, remainder taken from reference TRBV7-3 and TRBJ1-1, is GAGVSQTPSNKVTEKGKYVELRCDPISGHTALYWYRQSLGQGPEFLIYFQGTGAADDSGLPNDRFFAVRPEGSVSTLKIQRTERGDSAVYLCASSDRGSTEAFFGQGTRLTVV.

The V gene is TRBV19, the J gene TRBJ1-2, with TRBD1 matching 9 bases. CDR3 length: 13 amino acids. Trimming cost V 6 bases and J 5 bases; bases outside gene matches: 4. CDR1 LNHDA and CDR2 SQIVND come from the germline V gene (reference sequence). The CDR3 DNA is TGTGCCAGTAGCCGGACAGGGGCTTATGGCTACACCTTC. Translated: CASSRTGAYGYTF.

This clone was recorded only once. The chain has TRBV24-1 and TRBJ1-2; D is possibly TRBD1 (5 bases). CDR3 length: 12 amino acids. Germline CDR1 and CDR2: KGHDR and SFDVKD. Deletions cut 7 bases from V and 4 bases from J, with 9 bases between. CDR3 loop: CATRSGSYGYTF. The DNA for the CDR3 is TGTGCCACCAGATCAGGGTCCTATGGCTACACCTTC.

The chain links TRBV8-1 to TRBJ2-6; the table names TRBD2, a call not compared with the DNA. TRBV8-1 is a pseudogene segment. This CDR3 contains 17 residues. In DNA form, the CDR3 reads TGTGGCAGTAAGTGTAATGATAGCCACAAAGTCGGCCAACGTCCTGACTTC. Translated, it gives CGSKCNDSHKVGQRPDF.

This clone was observed once. The chain uses TRBV3-1 (or the pseudogene TRBV3-2) and TRBJ1-2; D perhaps matches TRBD1 (6 bases). Trimming took 6 bases from V and 8 from J, leaving 16 bases between them. CDR3 length: 13 residues. Germline CDR1 reads LGHDT; CDR2 reads YNNKEL (reference sequence). The CDR3 sequence is CASRLTGLDGYTF. DNA of the CDR3: TGTGCCAGCAGGCTCACAGGGTTGGACGGCTACACCTTC.